The clone carrying this TCR beta chain showed up just a few times. This sample is drawn from a study of blood T cell repertoires in COVID-19. Study-level background: COVID-19 samples collected from the United States, Italy and Spain covered acute and convalescent phases. Sample material is recorded as cDNA or gDNA derived from T cells, B-cell-depleted T cells, or PBMCs.

Clones were read by immunoSEQ multiplex PCR, and TCRdb kept only the in-frame ones, dropping some. The data contain about 150,000 clones, roughly 90% of them singletons. The CDR3 consists of 15 residues. V was clipped by 3 bases and J by 2 bases; unmatched bases: 6. Looked up from germline, CDR1 is SGDLS and CDR2 is YYNGEE. This clonotype was sampled from a man aged 55 to 70 with acute or convalescent COVID-19. Sequenced input: peripheral blood. The chain joins TRBV9 to TRBJ1-1, with TRBD1 matching over 8 bases. The CDR3 is CASSARDRFNTEAFF. CDR3 nucleotide sequence: TGTGCCAGCAGCGCTAGGGACAGGTTCAACACTGAAGCTTTCTTT.